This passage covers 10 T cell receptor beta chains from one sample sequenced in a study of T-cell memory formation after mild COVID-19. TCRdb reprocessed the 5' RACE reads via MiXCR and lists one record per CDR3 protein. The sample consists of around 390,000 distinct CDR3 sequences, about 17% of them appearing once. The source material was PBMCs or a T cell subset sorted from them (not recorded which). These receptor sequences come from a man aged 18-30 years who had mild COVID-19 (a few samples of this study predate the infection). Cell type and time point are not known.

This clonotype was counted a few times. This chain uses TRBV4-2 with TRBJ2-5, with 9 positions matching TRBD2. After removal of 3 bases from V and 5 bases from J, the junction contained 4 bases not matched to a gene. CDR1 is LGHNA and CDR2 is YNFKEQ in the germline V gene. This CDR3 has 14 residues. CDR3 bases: TGTGCCAGCAGCCAGCGGACTAGCGCGGAGACCCAGTACTTC. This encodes CASSQRTSAETQYF.

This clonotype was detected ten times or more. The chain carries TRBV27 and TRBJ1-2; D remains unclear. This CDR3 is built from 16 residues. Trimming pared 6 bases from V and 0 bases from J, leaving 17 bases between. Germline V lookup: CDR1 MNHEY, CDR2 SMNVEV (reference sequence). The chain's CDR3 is CASRGLWGEPNYGYTF. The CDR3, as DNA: TGTGCCAGCAGGGGATTGTGGGGAGAGCCTAACTATGGCTACACCTTC.

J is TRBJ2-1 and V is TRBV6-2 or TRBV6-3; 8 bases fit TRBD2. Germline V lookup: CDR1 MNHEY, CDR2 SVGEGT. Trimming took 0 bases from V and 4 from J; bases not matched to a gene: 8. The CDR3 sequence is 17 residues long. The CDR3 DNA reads TGTGCCAGCAGTTACTCGAATTCGGGGGGGGATTACAATGAGCAGTTCTTC. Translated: CASSYSNSGGDYNEQFF.

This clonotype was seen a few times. The chain's CDR3 is CASSYWDGNIQYF. The CDR3 nucleotides read TGTGCCAGCAGCTATTGGGACGGAAACATTCAGTACTTC. The rearrangement links TRBV21-1 to TRBJ2-4; the table assigns TRBD1, which was not confirmed against the DNA. TRBV21-1 is tagged as a pseudogene. The CDR3 runs to 13 residues.

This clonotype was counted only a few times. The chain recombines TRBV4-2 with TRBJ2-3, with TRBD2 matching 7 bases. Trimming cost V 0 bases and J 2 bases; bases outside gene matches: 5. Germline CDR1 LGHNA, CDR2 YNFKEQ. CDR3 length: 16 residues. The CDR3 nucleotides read TGTGCCAGCAGCCAAGAACGCGGGGGTTTCACAGATACGCAGTATTTT. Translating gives CASSQERGGFTDTQYF.

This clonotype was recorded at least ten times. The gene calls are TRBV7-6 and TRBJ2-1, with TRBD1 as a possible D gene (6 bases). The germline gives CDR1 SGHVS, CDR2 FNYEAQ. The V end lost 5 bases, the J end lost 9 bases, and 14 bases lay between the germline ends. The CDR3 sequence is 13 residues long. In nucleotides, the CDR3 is TGTGCCAGCAGCACCTCCCAGGGGAGTGAGCAGTTCTTC. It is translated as CASSTSQGSEQFF. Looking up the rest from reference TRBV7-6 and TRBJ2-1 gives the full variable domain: GAGVSQSPRYKVTKRGQDVALRCDPISGHVSLYWYRQALGQGPEFLTYFNYEAQQDKSGLPNDRFSAERPEGSISTLTIQRTEQRDSAMYRCASSTSQGSEQFFGPGTRLTVL.

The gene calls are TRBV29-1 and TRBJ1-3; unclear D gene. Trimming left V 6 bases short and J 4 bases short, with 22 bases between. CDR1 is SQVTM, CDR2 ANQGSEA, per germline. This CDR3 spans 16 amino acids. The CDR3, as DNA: TGCAGCGTAACCCCTTTGGAAGGCGGCGGAGGAAACACCATATATTTT. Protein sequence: CSVTPLEGGGGNTIYF.

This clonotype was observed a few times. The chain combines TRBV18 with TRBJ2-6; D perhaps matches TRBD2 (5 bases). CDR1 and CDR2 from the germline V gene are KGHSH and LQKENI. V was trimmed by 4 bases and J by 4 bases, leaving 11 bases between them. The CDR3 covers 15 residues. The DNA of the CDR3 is TGTGCCAGCTCACTCACAGCGGCGGGGGCCAACGTCCTGACTTTC. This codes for CASSLTAAGANVLTF.

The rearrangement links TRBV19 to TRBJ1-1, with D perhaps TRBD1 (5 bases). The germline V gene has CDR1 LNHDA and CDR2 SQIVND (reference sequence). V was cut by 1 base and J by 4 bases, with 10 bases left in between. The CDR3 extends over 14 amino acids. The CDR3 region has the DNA TGTGCCAGTAGTATAGTTGACAGACTCACTGAAGCTTTCTTT. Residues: CASSIVDRLTEAFF.

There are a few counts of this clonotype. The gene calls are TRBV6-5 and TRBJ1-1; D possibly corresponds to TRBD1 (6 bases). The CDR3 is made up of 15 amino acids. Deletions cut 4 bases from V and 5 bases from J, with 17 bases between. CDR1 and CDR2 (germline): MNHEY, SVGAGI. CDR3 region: CASSSHGGGRTEAFF. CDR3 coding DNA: TGTGCCAGCAGTTCCCATGGGGGGGGCAGGACTGAAGCTTTCTTT.